This passage covers 14 T cell receptor beta chains from one sample sequenced in a study of blood T cell repertoires in COVID-19. Method: immunoSEQ multiplex PCR; TCRdb's copy keeps in-frame clones and lacks some. This sample yields under 200,000 clones, of which 70% to 90% are seen a single time; roughly 8.1% belongs to the top ten. The specimen sequenced was peripheral blood. These receptors all stem from an elderly woman with COVID-19, enrolled during active disease.

This clone came up a few times. The chain recombines TRBV6-5 with TRBJ2-7; D might be TRBD2 (6 bases). This CDR3 is 13 amino acids long. Germline V gene sequence: CDR1 MNHEY, CDR2 SVGAGI. Between the trimmed V and J ends, which lost 2 bases and 4 bases, there was a span of 9 bases. DNA for the CDR3: TGTGCCAGCAGTTACGGGACTGAATACGAGCAGTACTTC. Protein sequence: CASSYGTEYEQYF.

V and J are TRBV4-1 and TRBJ2-3; tentatively, D is TRBD1 (5 bases). Germline assignment: CDR1 MGHRA and CDR2 YSYEKL. Trimming cost V 4 bases and J 4 bases, with 12 bases left between them. The CDR3 has 14 residues. The CDR3 bases are TGCGCCAGCAGCCGACCTGGGGCCCCAGATACGCAGTATTTT. Residues: CASSRPGAPDTQYF.

The chain combines TRBV2 with TRBJ1-2; D gene unclear. Germline V CDR1 and CDR2: SNHLY, FYNNEI. The V end was cut by 6 bases, the J end by 8 bases, with 10 bases between. The CDR3 has 11 amino acids. In nucleotides, the CDR3 is TGTGCCAGCAGAGCTAGCAGGGGCTACACCTTC. The encoded protein is CASRASRGYTF.

J is TRBJ2-7 and V is TRBV9; 8 nucleotides line up with TRBD2. This CDR3 contains 14 residues. Germline V lookup: CDR1 SGDLS, CDR2 YYNGEE. V shed 4 bases, J shed 5 bases, and the junction held 8 bases outside the gene matches. CDR3 region: CASSTGPGGDEQYF. The CDR3 DNA sequence: TGTGCCAGCAGCACTGGGCCGGGAGGGGACGAGCAGTACTTC. Full variable domain (outside the CDR3, taken from reference TRBV9 and TRBJ2-7): DSGVTQTPKHLITATGQRVTLRCSPRSGDLSVYWYQQSLDQGLQFLIQYYNGEERAKGNILERFSAQQFPDLHSELNLSSLELGDSALYFCASSTGPGGDEQYFGPGTRLTVT.

The chain couples TRBV3-1 (or the pseudogene TRBV3-2) to TRBJ1-2; a possible D gene is TRBD1 (5 bases). The CDR3 length is 15 residues. Looked up from germline, CDR1 is LGHDT and CDR2 is YNNKEL (reference sequence). V lost 3 bases and J 2 bases, leaving 13 bases between the germline ends. The CDR3 nucleotides read TGTGCCAGCAGCCACGCAGGGTTAGGAAACTATGGCTACACCTTC. The encoded protein is CASSHAGLGNYGYTF.

The chain uses TRBV6-5 and TRBJ1-5, with 7 bases identical to TRBD1. In germline, CDR1 is MNHEY, CDR2 SVGAGI. V lost 7 bases and J lost 2; bases outside the gene matches: 2. The CDR3 loop spans 13 amino acids. CDR3 bases: TGTGCCAGCAACGACAGGGGCAATCAGCCCCAGCATTTT. Its protein product is CASNDRGNQPQHF.

V is TRBV6-5 and J is TRBJ2-7; no reliable D call. Trimming left V 6 bases short and J 3 bases short, with 18 bases between. The CDR3 is 15 amino acids. The germline V gene has CDR1 MNHEY and CDR2 SVGAGI. The CDR3 nucleotides read TGTGCCAGCAGCTTGGCCGATCCTCAAAACTACGAGCAGTACTTC. Its protein product is CASSLADPQNYEQYF.

The chain recombines TRBV4-1 with TRBJ1-1; 10 bases line up with TRBD1. After removal of 0 bases from V and 9 bases from J, the junction contained 4 bases not matched to a gene. There are 14 residues in the CDR3. Germline-derived CDR1 and CDR2 are MGHRA and YSYEKL. The CDR3 sequence is CASSQEDRGIKAFF. CDR3 in DNA: TGCGCCAGCAGCCAAGAGGACAGGGGGATAAAAGCTTTCTTT.

The genes are TRBV9 and TRBJ2-3; TRBD1 might be the D (6 bases). The CDR3 loop spans 14 amino acids. Germline V CDR1 and CDR2: SGDLS, YYNGEE. The germline V and J ends were trimmed by 6 bases and 4 bases, with 15 bases remaining between them. The CDR3 DNA follows: TGTGCCAGCAACGGACAGTCTCTGCCAGATACGCAGTATTTT. Its translation is CASNGQSLPDTQYF.

This rearrangement joins TRBV12-3 or TRBV12-4 to TRBJ2-2; 8 positions agree with TRBD1. This CDR3 has 13 residues. The junction had 6 bases not matched to a gene; V was cut back by 8 bases and J by 7 bases. The CDR3 sequence is CASLQGAGGELFF. The CDR3 coding sequence is TGTGCCAGCCTGCAGGGGGCAGGCGGGGAGCTGTTTTTT.

This chain uses TRBV9 with TRBJ1-1; D is undetermined. The CDR3 contains 13 residues. Deletions cut 4 bases from V and 1 base from J, with 8 bases between. Germline V gene lookup returns CDR1 SGDLS and CDR2 YYNGEE. The CDR3 spells CASSRPGNTEAFF. In DNA form, the CDR3 reads TGTGCCAGCAGCCGGCCGGGGAACACTGAAGCTTTCTTT.

The J gene is TRBJ2-2, the V gene TRBV5-1; 7 bases map to TRBD2. The CDR3 loop spans 16 amino acids. Trimming removed 0 bases from V and 4 bases from J; junction bases left unmatched: 6. The germline V gene encodes CDR1 SGHRS and CDR2 YFSETQ. In nucleotides, the CDR3 is TGCGCCAGCAGCTTGGGCCTAGCGGAAAGCACCGGGGAGCTGTTTTTT. Residues: CASSLGLAESTGELFF.

The gene calls are TRBV28 and TRBJ2-2; weak D call: TRBD1 (5 bases). Trimming took 8 bases from V and 7 from J, leaving 20 bases between them. Germline V CDR1 and CDR2: MDHEN, SYDVKM. CDR3 length: 15 residues. CDR3 residues: CASDAPGPSGGELFF. The CDR3 region has the DNA TGTGCCAGCGACGCGCCAGGGCCCTCGGGCGGGGAGCTGTTTTTT.

The rearrangement uses TRBV3-1 (or the pseudogene TRBV3-2) and TRBJ1-1, with a possible D match to TRBD1 (6 bases). This CDR3 is 16 amino acids long. Germline CDR1 is LGHDT and CDR2 is YNNKEL (reference sequence). The V gene lost 4 bases and the J gene lost 1 base, with 16 bases spanning the gap. The CDR3 DNA follows: TGTGCCAGCAGCCCACGAGGTGCCAGGGGGAACACTGAAGCTTTCTTT. Translation: CASSPRGARGNTEAFF.